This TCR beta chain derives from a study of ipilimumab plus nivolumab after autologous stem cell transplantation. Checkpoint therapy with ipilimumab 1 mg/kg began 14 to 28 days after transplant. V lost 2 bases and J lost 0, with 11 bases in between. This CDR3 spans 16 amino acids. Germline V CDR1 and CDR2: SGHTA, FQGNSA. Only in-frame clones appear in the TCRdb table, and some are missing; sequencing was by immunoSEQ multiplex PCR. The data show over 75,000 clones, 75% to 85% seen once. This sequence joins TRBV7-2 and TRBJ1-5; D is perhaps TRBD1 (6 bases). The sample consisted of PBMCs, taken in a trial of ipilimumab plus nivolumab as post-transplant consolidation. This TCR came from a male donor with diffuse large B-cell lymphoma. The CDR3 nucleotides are TGTGCCAGCAGCTTACGCAGGGGTGATAGCAATCAGCCCCAGCATTTT. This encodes CASSLRRGDSNQPQHF.